The 28 T cell receptor beta chains below come from one sample, sequenced in a study of blood T cell repertoires in COVID-19. Clones were sequenced by immunoSEQ multiplex PCR, and TCRdb holds only the in-frame ones, with some missing. The sample contains 400,000 to 500,000 clones, about nine tenths of which appear only once. The specimen sequenced was peripheral blood. The source is a woman younger than 45 with active or convalescent COVID-19.

The chain links TRBV6-5 to TRBJ1-1; TRBD1 aligns across 7 bases. After removal of 7 bases from V and 3 bases from J, the junction contained 2 bases not matched to a gene. CDR3 length: 12 amino acids. Germline V gene lookup returns CDR1 MNHEY and CDR2 SVGAGI. CDR3 residues: CASNQGDTEAFF. In nucleotides, the CDR3 is TGTGCCAGCAACCAGGGGGACACTGAAGCTTTCTTT.

The chain is built from TRBV3-1 (or the pseudogene TRBV3-2) and TRBJ2-1; 8 bases are a match to TRBD2. Germline loops: CDR1 LGHDT, CDR2 YNNKEL (reference sequence). After removal of 1 base from V and 9 bases from J, the junction contained 8 bases not matched to a gene. The CDR3 has 15 amino acids. This chain's CDR3 is CASSQGTGRAVEQFF. CDR3 nucleotides: TGTGCCAGCAGCCAAGGAACCGGGAGGGCCGTTGAGCAGTTCTTC.

This clone was counted once. The chain couples TRBV6-5 to TRBJ1-1, with 8 bases lining up with TRBD1. Looked up from germline, CDR1 is MNHEY and CDR2 is SVGAGI. Losses at the gene ends were 7 bases for V and 5 bases for J; bases not matched to a gene: 6. CDR3 size: 13 residues. Here the CDR3 DNA reads TGTGCCAGCACGACAGGGGCGGGTACTGAAGCTTTCTTT. Amino acid sequence: CASTTGAGTEAFF.

This chain uses TRBV24-1 with TRBJ2-1, with TRBD1 matching 9 bases. Losses at the gene ends were 6 bases for V and 6 bases for J; bases not matched to a gene: 8. CDR3 length: 15 residues. Per the germline V gene, CDR1 is KGHDR and CDR2 is SFDVKD. As DNA, the CDR3 is TGTGCCACCAGTACTGCACAGGGGGCTCGCAATGAGCAGTTCTTC. Translating gives CATSTAQGARNEQFF.

The rearrangement joins TRBV6-1 to TRBJ1-5, with D possibly being TRBD1 (6 bases). The CDR3 contains 15 residues. Trimming shortened V by 2 bases and J by 4 bases, and 12 bases separated the two germline ends. CDR1 and CDR2 (germline): MNHNS, SASEGT. This CDR3 reads CASSEYRVRNQPQHF. In DNA form, the CDR3 reads TGTGCCAGCAGTGAATACAGGGTGAGGAATCAGCCCCAGCATTTT.

The chain employs TRBV5-1 and TRBJ2-3, with TRBD1 identical over 8 bases. Germline CDR1 SGHRS, CDR2 YFSETQ. J lost 0 bases, V lost 3 bases, and 6 bases had no gene match. The CDR3 sequence is 16 residues long. The CDR3 nucleotides are TGCGCCAGCAGCTCCTTCGGACAGGGAAGCACAGATACGCAGTATTTT. Protein product: CASSSFGQGSTDTQYF.

The genes are TRBV4-1 and TRBJ1-4; no clear D. The CDR3 loop spans 15 amino acids. Per germline, CDR1 MGHRA and CDR2 YSYEKL. The germline V and J ends were trimmed by 0 bases and 6 bases, with 11 bases remaining between them. This CDR3 reads CASSQEAREHEKLFF. As DNA, the CDR3 is TGCGCCAGCAGCCAAGAAGCCCGGGAACATGAAAAACTGTTTTTT.

The rearrangement uses TRBV7-2 and TRBJ1-1, with a possible D match to TRBD1 (6 bases). This CDR3 is built from 13 residues. Germline V gene sequence: CDR1 SGHTA, CDR2 FQGNSA. The V end lost 1 base, the J end lost 9 bases, and 12 bases lay between the germline ends. CDR3 in DNA: TGTGCCAGCAGCTTAGTAGGGGGGGGACAAGCTTTCTTT. Translating it yields CASSLVGGGQAFF.

The V call is TRBV19, the J call TRBJ2-1, with D uncertain. V shed 5 bases and J shed 9 bases, with 14 bases lying between them. This CDR3 has 13 residues. Germline lookup yields CDR1 LNHDA and CDR2 SQIVND (reference sequence). For the CDR3, the DNA is TGTGCCAGTAGTCAATTGCCCTCGGGTGAGCAGTTCTTC. This encodes CASSQLPSGEQFF. The entire variable domain, with the rest obtained from reference TRBV19 and TRBJ2-1, is as follows: DGGITQSPKYLFRKEGQNVTLSCEQNLNHDAMYWYRQDPGQGLRLIYYSQIVNDFQKGDIAEGYSVSREKKESFPLTVTSAQKNPTAFYLCASSQLPSGEQFFGPGTRLTVL.

The chain uses TRBV27 and TRBJ1-2; 8 bases align to TRBD1. Germline loops: CDR1 MNHEY, CDR2 SMNVEV (reference sequence). The CDR3 spans 15 residues. The J segment lost 3 bases and the V segment lost 2 bases, leaving 5 bases of the junction unmatched. The CDR3: CASSLTGGLDYGYTF. Here the CDR3 DNA reads TGTGCCAGCAGTTTAACAGGGGGTCTGGACTATGGCTACACCTTC.

The V gene is TRBV5-1, the J gene TRBJ2-7; TRBD1 is a possible D gene (5 bases). Germline lookup yields CDR1 SGHRS and CDR2 YFSETQ. The CDR3 length is 15 residues. Trimming cost V 4 bases and J 0 bases, with 14 bases left between them. CDR3 amino acids: CASSTFQGTSYEQYF. The CDR3 DNA is TGCGCCAGCAGCACCTTCCAGGGTACCTCCTACGAGCAGTACTTC.

This chain connects TRBV4-1 to TRBJ2-3; the D gene is possibly TRBD2 (5 bases). V dropped 0 bases and J dropped 2 bases, with 15 bases sitting between them. The germline gives CDR1 MGHRA, CDR2 YSYEKL. This CDR3 has 17 amino acids. CDR3 amino acids: CASSQDHLRTYTDTQYF. The CDR3 nucleotides read TGCGCCAGCAGCCAAGATCATTTAAGGACTTACACAGATACGCAGTATTTT.

This clone has a single count. The chain employs TRBV27 and TRBJ1-2; 7 nucleotides match TRBD1. CDR3 length: 14 amino acids. Germline loops: CDR1 MNHEY, CDR2 SMNVEV (reference sequence). V was pared by 5 bases and J by 3 bases, with 6 bases of the junction left unmatched. This CDR3 reads CASSRLGTDYGYTF. CDR3 in DNA: TGTGCCAGCAGTCGCCTCGGGACAGACTATGGCTACACCTTC.

The genes are TRBV4-2 and TRBJ2-1; D ambiguous. Per germline, CDR1 LGHNA and CDR2 YNFKEQ. This CDR3 has 15 residues. V lost 4 bases, J lost 0 bases, and 10 bases lay in between. CDR3 residues: CASSRDLPSYNEQFF. The CDR3 nucleotides read TGTGCCAGCAGCCGCGATTTACCCTCCTACAATGAGCAGTTCTTC.

The gene calls are TRBV2 and TRBJ2-2, with D possibly TRBD2 on 5 matching bases. The CDR3 totals 13 residues. The V end was cut by 6 bases, the J end by 7 bases, with 12 bases between. From germline, CDR1 is SNHLY and CDR2 FYNNEI. CDR3 in DNA: TGTGCCAGCAGGGATAGCGCGGACGGGGAGCTGTTTTTT. Translation gives CASRDSADGELFF.

The sample holds one count of this clone. This chain uses TRBV13 with TRBJ2-5, with 7 bases aligning to TRBD1. The CDR3 is made up of 14 amino acids. V shed 6 bases and J 5 bases; nucleotides not matched to a gene: 9. Germline V gene lookup returns CDR1 PRHDT and CDR2 FYEKMQ (reference sequence). Here the CDR3 reads CASRSTGDAETQYF. The DNA for the CDR3 is TGTGCCAGCAGATCTACAGGGGATGCGGAGACCCAGTACTTC.

Remarks on this clone: The same CDR3 can be traced to other DNA sequences in this sample. V gene TRBV2 combines with J gene TRBJ1-4; D may be TRBD1 (6 bases). V shed 6 bases and J shed 0 bases, with 8 bases lying between them. This CDR3 is built from 14 residues. Looked up from germline, CDR1 is SNHLY and CDR2 is FYNNEI. The CDR3 DNA sequence: TGTGCCAGCAGGAGGGGGTCAACTAATGAAAAACTGTTTTTT. Translating it yields CASRRGSTNEKLFF.

The V call is TRBV18, the J call TRBJ2-7, with 11 bases lining up with TRBD2. This CDR3 spans 15 amino acids. The J segment lost 1 base and the V segment lost 6 bases, leaving 5 bases of the junction unmatched. The germline CDR1 and CDR2 sequences are KGHSH and LQKENI. The CDR3 DNA reads TGTGCCAGCTCTGGACTAGCGGGTCCTTCCTACGAGCAGTACTTC. Translating gives CASSGLAGPSYEQYF.

This clone was seen only once. The J gene is TRBJ2-3, the V gene TRBV7-2, with 11 bases lining up with TRBD2. This CDR3 spans 15 amino acids. In germline, CDR1 is SGHTA, CDR2 FQGNSA. J was trimmed by 5 bases and V by 2 bases; bases with no gene match: 3. The CDR3 DNA is TGTGCCAGCAGCTTACTAGCGGGAGGTATAGATACGCAGTATTTT. Encoded protein: CASSLLAGGIDTQYF.

This chain uses TRBV6-5 with TRBJ1-5; 8 bases map to TRBD1. This CDR3 has 15 amino acids. Germline loops: CDR1 MNHEY, CDR2 SVGAGI. Unmatched junction bases numbered 8, after V lost 5 bases and J lost 5 bases. CDR3 region: CASSKIRQGHQPQHF. CDR3 in DNA: TGTGCCAGCAGTAAAATACGACAGGGGCATCAGCCCCAGCATTTT.

The chain recombines TRBV27 with TRBJ2-6; 8 bases match TRBD1. The ends lost 2 bases at V and 0 bases at J; junction bases unmatched: 6. CDR1 is MNHEY and CDR2 is SMNVEV in the germline V gene (reference sequence). This CDR3 spans 18 amino acids. CDR3 in amino acids: CASSLAGQASSGANVLTF. Written as DNA, the CDR3 is TGTGCCAGCAGTTTAGCGGGACAGGCGAGCTCTGGGGCCAACGTCCTGACTTTC. The variable domain in full, with the rest retrieved from reference TRBV27 and TRBJ2-6, is EAQVTQNPRYLITVTGKKLTVTCSQNMNHEYMSWYRQDPGLGLRQIYYSMNVEVTDKGDVPEGYKVSRKEKRNFPLILESPSPNQTSLYFCASSLAGQASSGANVLTFGAGSRLTVL.

On this clone itself: The same CDR3 can be traced to other DNA sequences in this sample. The chain joins TRBV11-2 to TRBJ1-1; tentatively, D is TRBD1 (5 bases). The V end lost 4 bases, the J end lost 1 base, and 7 bases lay between the germline ends. Germline V gene data show CDR1 as SGHAT and CDR2 as FQNNGV. The CDR3 is 13 residues long. Written as DNA, the CDR3 is TGTGCCAGCAGCTCCGACAGGAACACTGAAGCTTTCTTT. Translating gives CASSSDRNTEAFF.

The chain uses TRBV2 and TRBJ2-3, with TRBD1 matching 9 bases. The germline V gene encodes CDR1 SNHLY and CDR2 FYNNEI. Losses at the gene ends were 2 bases for V and 5 bases for J; bases not matched to a gene: 5. There are 15 residues in the CDR3. CDR3 DNA sequence: TGTGCCAGCAGTGAATGGACAGGGGTGAGAGATACGCAGTATTTT. Translating it yields CASSEWTGVRDTQYF.

CDR3 DNA: TGTGCCAGCAGGCCCGACAGGGGCCCCTATGGCTACACCTTC. It yields the protein CASRPDRGPYGYTF. The V gene is TRBV27, the J gene TRBJ1-2; 8 bases are shared with TRBD1. Germline trimming cut 6 bases from V and 4 bases from J; bases unmatched to any gene: 7. The CDR3 length is 14 residues. Germline V gives CDR1 MNHEY, CDR2 SMNVEV (reference sequence).

The chain has TRBV7-9 and TRBJ1-2, with 11 bases aligning to TRBD1. The CDR3 runs to 15 residues. Losses at the gene ends were 1 base for V and 6 bases for J; bases not matched to a gene: 4. Per the germline V gene, CDR1 is SEHNR and CDR2 is FQNEAQ (reference sequence). The CDR3 is CASSLGRTGGDGYTF. The CDR3 bases are TGTGCCAGCAGCTTAGGAAGGACAGGGGGCGATGGCTACACCTTC. The full variable domain, its missing parts supplied by reference TRBV7-9 and TRBJ1-2, is DTGVSQNPRHKITKRGQNVTFRCDPISEHNRLYWYRQTLGQGPEFLTYFQNEAQLEKSRLLSDRFSAERPKGSFSTLEIQRTEQGDSAMYLCASSLGRTGGDGYTFGSGTRLTVV.

The chain has TRBV3-1 (or the pseudogene TRBV3-2) and TRBJ2-7; tentatively, D is TRBD1 (6 bases). V was cut by 5 bases and J by 0 bases, with 14 bases left in between. CDR1 LGHDT and CDR2 YNNKEL come from the germline V gene (reference sequence). The CDR3 loop spans 15 amino acids. The CDR3: CASSLSQGPSYEQYF. Here the CDR3 DNA reads TGTGCCAGCAGCTTGAGTCAGGGGCCCTCCTACGAGCAGTACTTC.

CDR3 sequence: CASSGPRSGGTDTQYF. As DNA, the CDR3 is TGCGCCAGCAGTGGCCCGAGGAGCGGAGGCACAGATACGCAGTATTTT. This rearrangement joins TRBV10-2 to TRBJ2-3; D is possibly TRBD2 (5 bases). V gave up 4 bases and J gave up 1 base, with 15 bases separating them. The CDR3 is 16 amino acids. Germline V gene lookup returns CDR1 WSHSY and CDR2 SAAADI.

The chain links TRBV30 to TRBJ1-2, with a weak D call TRBD1 (6 bases). The CDR3 spans 14 residues. The ends were cut back, 2 bases at V and 7 bases at J, with 17 bases in the middle. Germline V gene sequence: CDR1 GTSNPN, CDR2 SVGIG (reference sequence). The CDR3: CAWSPSGGASGYTF. CDR3 bases: TGTGCCTGGAGTCCGTCGGGGGGCGCCTCTGGCTACACCTTC.